These 10 T cell receptor beta chains were all obtained from the same sample, sequenced in a study of T cells in Graves' hyperthyroidism and ophthalmopathy. The TCR beta CDR3 regions underwent amplification using RNA transcripts as the source. The primer set for the first-round RT-PCR of the TCR CDR3 was HTBI. TCRdb re-called the multiplex PCR reads through MiXCR, storing one row per CDR3 protein. The sample records 390,000 or so distinct CDR3 sequences, about 15% being singletons. The sequencing input was blood. All receptors come from a man between 18 and 29 years old with Graves' ophthalmopathy.

This clonotype appeared a few times. V and J are TRBV5-1 and TRBJ2-5; 8 bases are a match to TRBD1. The CDR3 spans 17 residues. CDR1 is SGHRS and CDR2 is YFSETQ in the germline V gene. The V segment lost 0 bases and the J segment 5 bases; nucleotides outside the gene matches: 12. The CDR3 spells CASSLARRTTGGETQYF. DNA for the CDR3: TGCGCCAGCAGCTTGGCCCGCAGGACAACAGGGGGGGAGACCCAGTACTTC.

This clonotype appeared many times. The chain recombines TRBV9 with TRBJ2-1, with 9 bases that match TRBD2. Trimming cost V 4 bases and J 0 bases; bases outside gene matches: 8. The CDR3 runs 17 residues. In germline, CDR1 is SGDLS, CDR2 YYNGEE. In DNA, the CDR3 is TGTGCCAGCAGCTCCTCCATTAGCGGGAGCTCCTACAATGAGCAGTTCTTC. Its translation: CASSSSISGSSYNEQFF.

The chain is built from TRBV7-9 and TRBJ2-2; perhaps D is TRBD1 or TRBD2 (6 bases each). Germline CDR1 reads SEHNR; CDR2 reads FQNEAQ (reference sequence). The CDR3 is made up of 16 amino acids. V dropped 6 bases and J dropped 3 bases, with 17 bases sitting between them. The CDR3: CASRFTGRDYTGELFF. The CDR3 DNA reads TGTGCCAGCAGATTTACAGGGCGGGATTACACCGGGGAGCTGTTTTTT.

This clonotype was seen many times. The rearrangement uses TRBV5-1 and TRBJ2-1; TRBD2 matches 9 bases. Germline values: CDR1 SGHRS, CDR2 YFSETQ. The CDR3 has 15 amino acids. The J segment lost 2 bases and the V segment lost 6 bases, leaving 6 bases of the junction unmatched. This chain's CDR3 is CASTPGLAAYNEQFF. CDR3 DNA: TGCGCCAGCACCCCGGGACTAGCTGCCTACAATGAGCAGTTCTTC.

This chain links TRBV12-3 or TRBV12-4 with TRBJ2-1, with D perhaps assigned TRBD1 or TRBD2 (5 bases each). The length of the CDR3 is 12 residues. V lost 6 bases to trimming and J lost 13 bases, with 16 bases between them. Here the CDR3 reads CASRPGTPLQFF. CDR3 DNA sequence: TGTGCCAGCAGGCCCGGGACCCCGTTACAGTTCTTC.

CDR3 in amino acids: CASSQFLENEAFF. The CDR3 DNA is TGTGCCAGCAGCCAATTCTTAGAAAATGAAGCTTTCTTT. V gene TRBV14 combines with J gene TRBJ1-1; D ambiguous. Per germline, CDR1 SGHDN and CDR2 FVKESK. Trimming removed 2 bases at V and 7 bases at J, with 11 bases between. This CDR3 contains 13 residues.

A note on this clonotype: A junction boundary mismatches the germline segment, possibly from a read error. This chain connects TRBV7-3 to TRBJ2-1, with 11 bases that match TRBD2. The CDR3 covers 20 residues. Germline V gene sequence: CDR1 SGHTA, CDR2 FQGTGA. In DNA, the CDR3 is TGTGCCAGCAGCGTACTAGCGGGAGTAGGGGAGGGGGGGCCTTACAATGGGCAGTTCTTC. This sequence encodes CASSVLAGVGEGGPYNGQFF.

Remarks on this clonotype: A much larger clone is a single base away; this may be a read error. The chain uses TRBV5-8 and TRBJ1-4; D gene uncertain. Germline V gives CDR1 SGHTS, CDR2 YDEGEE. The CDR3 is 13 amino acids. In nucleotides, the CDR3 is TGTGCCAACAGCTATGAACAAGGCGAAAAACTGTTTTTT. Translating it yields CANSYEQGEKLFF.

The chain links TRBV12-3 or TRBV12-4 to TRBJ2-2; the D is unclear. The V end lost 7 bases, the J end lost 10 bases, and 16 bases lay between the germline ends. The CDR3 is 13 residues long. CDR3 residues: CASTLSPNPELFF. For the CDR3, the DNA is TGTGCCAGCACCCTCTCTCCAAATCCGGAGCTGTTTTTT.

At least ten counts were recorded for this clonotype. The V and J genes are TRBV5-1 and TRBJ2-2; D is possibly TRBD2 (6 bases). V lost 0 bases to trimming and J lost 0 bases, with 9 bases between them. The CDR3 extends over 16 amino acids. In germline, CDR1 is SGHRS, CDR2 YFSETQ. The CDR3 region is CASSLELATNTGELFF. The CDR3 region has the DNA TGCGCCAGCAGCTTGGAGCTAGCGACGAACACCGGGGAGCTGTTTTTT.